This T cell receptor (beta chain) was captured in a study of OX40 agonist ivuxolimab in advanced cancers. Broader study findings: Certain nonresponders additionally had low normalized T-cell clonal expansion.

Clones were read by immunoSEQ multiplex PCR, and TCRdb kept only the in-frame ones, dropping some. The table records about 58,000 clones, roughly 80% of them present only once. Points on this clone: Its antigen is as yet unknown.

The CDR3 loop spans 15 amino acids. Trimming at V came to 0 bases and at J to 4 bases, leaving 6 bases not matched to a gene. Germline V lookup: CDR1 SGHNT, CDR2 YYREEE (reference sequence). This specimen was CD4+ or CD8+ T cells sorted from blood, taken in a trial of the OX40 agonist ivuxolimab. The clonotype originates from an adult with an advanced solid tumor such as melanoma, head and neck, liver or kidney cancer. This rearrangement joins TRBV5-4 to TRBJ1-1; 7 bases align to TRBD1. The CDR3 protein is CASSLGGRGGTEAFF. Here the CDR3 DNA reads TGTGCCAGCAGCTTGGGGGGCAGGGGGGGCACTGAAGCTTTCTTT.